This T cell receptor beta chain derives from a study of CD8 T cells in ankylosing spondylitis. Study observations and caveats: A motif in TCR beta, a set of 8 or 9 highly homologous variants, appeared characteristic of ankylosing spondylitis blood.

CDR3 length equals 13 residues. Between the trimmed V and J ends, which lost 3 bases and 8 bases, there was a span of 13 bases. CDR1 and CDR2 (germline): SEHNR, FQNEAQ (reference sequence). Concerning this clonotype itself: What it binds is unknown.

MiXCR, run by TCRdb on the 5' RACE reads, gives a single entry per CDR3 protein. The data contain under 550,000 distinct CDR3 sequences, about 25% of them seen just once; the ten biggest clones take up roughly 0.8%. Sequences were obtained from blood, either unsorted or a sorted T cell fraction (not recorded which). The J gene is TRBJ1-2, the V gene TRBV7-9; D may be TRBD1 (5 bases). This TCR derives from a male donor with ankylosing spondylitis. CDR3 sequence (DNA): TGTGCCAGCAGCTTGTCCGGGGCAGAAGGCTACACCTTC. Translating gives CASSLSGAEGYTF.